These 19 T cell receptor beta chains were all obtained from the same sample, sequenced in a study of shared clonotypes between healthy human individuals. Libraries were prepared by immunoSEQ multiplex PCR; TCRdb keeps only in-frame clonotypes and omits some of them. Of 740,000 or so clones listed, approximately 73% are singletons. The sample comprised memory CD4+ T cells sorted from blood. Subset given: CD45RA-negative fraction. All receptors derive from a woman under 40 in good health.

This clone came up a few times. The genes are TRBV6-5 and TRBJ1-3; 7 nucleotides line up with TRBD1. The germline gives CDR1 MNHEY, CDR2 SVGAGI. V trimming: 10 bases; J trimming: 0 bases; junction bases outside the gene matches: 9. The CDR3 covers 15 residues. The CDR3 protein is CATAGGLISGNTIYF. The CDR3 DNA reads TGTGCCACTGCAGGGGGGCTAATCTCTGGAAACACCATATATTTT.

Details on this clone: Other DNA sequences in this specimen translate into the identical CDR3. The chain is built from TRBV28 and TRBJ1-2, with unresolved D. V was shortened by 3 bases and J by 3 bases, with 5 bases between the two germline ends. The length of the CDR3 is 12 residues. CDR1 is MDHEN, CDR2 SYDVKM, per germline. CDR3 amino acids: CASSFGYYGYTF. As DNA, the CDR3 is TGTGCCAGCAGTTTCGGCTACTATGGCTACACCTTC.

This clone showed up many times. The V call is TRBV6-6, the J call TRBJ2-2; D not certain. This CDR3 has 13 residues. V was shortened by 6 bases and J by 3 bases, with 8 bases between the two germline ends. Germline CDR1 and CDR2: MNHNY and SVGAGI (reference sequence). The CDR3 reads CASRLLHTGELFF. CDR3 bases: TGTGCCAGCAGACTACTGCACACCGGGGAGCTGTTTTTT.

CDR3 residues: CAWSVQGELFF. In DNA, the CDR3 is TGTGCCTGGAGTGTGCAAGGGGAGCTGTTTTTT. This rearrangement joins TRBV30 to TRBJ2-2; no definite D call. Germline values: CDR1 GTSNPN, CDR2 SVGIG (reference sequence). The CDR3 extends over 11 amino acids. The V end lost 0 bases, the J end lost 8 bases, and 4 bases lay between the germline ends.

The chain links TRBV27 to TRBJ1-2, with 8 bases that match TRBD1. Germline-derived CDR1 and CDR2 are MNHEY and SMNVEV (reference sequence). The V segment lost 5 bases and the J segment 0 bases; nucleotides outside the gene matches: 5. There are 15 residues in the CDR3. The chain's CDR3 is CASSKSDRANYGYTF. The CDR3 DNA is TGTGCCAGCAGTAAATCGGACAGGGCTAACTATGGCTACACCTTC.

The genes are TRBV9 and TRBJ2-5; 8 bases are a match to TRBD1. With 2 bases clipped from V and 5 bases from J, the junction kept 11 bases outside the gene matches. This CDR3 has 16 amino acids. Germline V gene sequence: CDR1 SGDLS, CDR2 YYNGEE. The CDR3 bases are TGTGCCAGCAGCGTGGGGGACAGGCTCCGACGGGAGACCCAGTACTTC. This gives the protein CASSVGDRLRRETQYF.

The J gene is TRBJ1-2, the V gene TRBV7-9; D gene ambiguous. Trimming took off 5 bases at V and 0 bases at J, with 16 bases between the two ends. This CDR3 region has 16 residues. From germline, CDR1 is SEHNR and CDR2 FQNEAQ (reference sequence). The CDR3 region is CASSPMTTVANYGYTF. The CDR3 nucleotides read TGTGCCAGCAGCCCCATGACGACGGTTGCTAACTATGGCTACACCTTC.

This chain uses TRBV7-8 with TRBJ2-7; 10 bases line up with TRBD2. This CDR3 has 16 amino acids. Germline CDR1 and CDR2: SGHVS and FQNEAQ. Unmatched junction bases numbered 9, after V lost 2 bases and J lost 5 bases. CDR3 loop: CASSLRASGSINEQYF. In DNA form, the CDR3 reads TGTGCCAGCAGCTTAAGAGCTAGCGGGAGTATTAACGAGCAGTACTTC. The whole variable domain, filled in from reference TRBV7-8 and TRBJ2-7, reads GAGVSQSPRYKVAKRGQDVALRCDPISGHVSLFWYQQALGQGPEFLTYFQNEAQLDKSGLPSDRFFAERPEGSVSTLKIQRTQQEDSAVYLCASSLRASGSINEQYFGPGTRLTVT.

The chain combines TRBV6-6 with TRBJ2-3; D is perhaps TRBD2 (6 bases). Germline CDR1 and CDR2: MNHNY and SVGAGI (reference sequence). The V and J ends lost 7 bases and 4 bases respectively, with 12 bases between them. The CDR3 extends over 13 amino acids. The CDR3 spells CASTDRGSDTQYF. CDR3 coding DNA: TGTGCCAGCACCGACCGGGGGTCAGATACGCAGTATTTT.

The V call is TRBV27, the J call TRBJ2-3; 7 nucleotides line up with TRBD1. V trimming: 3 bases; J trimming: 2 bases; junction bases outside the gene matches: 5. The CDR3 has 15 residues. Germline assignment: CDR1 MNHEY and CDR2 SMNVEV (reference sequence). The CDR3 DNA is TGTGCCAGCAGTTTCTCGGGACAGATCACAGATACGCAGTATTTT. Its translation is CASSFSGQITDTQYF.

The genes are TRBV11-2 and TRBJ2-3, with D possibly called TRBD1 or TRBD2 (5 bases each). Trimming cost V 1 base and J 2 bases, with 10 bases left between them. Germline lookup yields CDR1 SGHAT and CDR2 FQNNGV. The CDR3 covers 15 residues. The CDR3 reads CASSLAGRATDTQYF. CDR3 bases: TGTGCCAGCAGCTTAGCGGGGCGGGCCACAGATACGCAGTATTTT.

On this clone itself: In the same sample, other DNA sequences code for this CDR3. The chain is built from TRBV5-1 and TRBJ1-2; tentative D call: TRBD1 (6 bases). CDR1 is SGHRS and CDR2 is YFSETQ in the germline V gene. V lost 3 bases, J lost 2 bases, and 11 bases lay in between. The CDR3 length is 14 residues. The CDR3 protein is CASSSRTGNYGYTF. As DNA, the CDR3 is TGCGCCAGCAGCTCTCGAACAGGGAACTATGGCTACACCTTC.

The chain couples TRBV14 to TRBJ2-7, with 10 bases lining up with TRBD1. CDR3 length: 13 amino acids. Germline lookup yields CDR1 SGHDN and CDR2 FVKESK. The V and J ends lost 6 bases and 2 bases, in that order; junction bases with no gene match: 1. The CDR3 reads CASRGTGAYEQYF. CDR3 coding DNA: TGTGCCAGCAGGGGGACAGGGGCCTACGAGCAGTACTTC.

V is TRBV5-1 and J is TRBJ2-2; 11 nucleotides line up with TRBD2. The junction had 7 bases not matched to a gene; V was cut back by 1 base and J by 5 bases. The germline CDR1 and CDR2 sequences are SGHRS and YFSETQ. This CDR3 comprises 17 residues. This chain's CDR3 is CASSLTSGSFLTGELFF. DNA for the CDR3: TGCGCCAGCAGCTTGACTAGCGGGAGTTTTCTGACCGGGGAGCTGTTTTTT.

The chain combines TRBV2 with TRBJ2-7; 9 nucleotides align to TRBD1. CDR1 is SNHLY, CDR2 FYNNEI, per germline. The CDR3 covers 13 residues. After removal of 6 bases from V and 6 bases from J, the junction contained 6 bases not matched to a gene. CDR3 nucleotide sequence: TGTGCCAGCAGAGGACAGGGGTCGGGCGAGCAGTACTTC. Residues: CASRGQGSGEQYF.

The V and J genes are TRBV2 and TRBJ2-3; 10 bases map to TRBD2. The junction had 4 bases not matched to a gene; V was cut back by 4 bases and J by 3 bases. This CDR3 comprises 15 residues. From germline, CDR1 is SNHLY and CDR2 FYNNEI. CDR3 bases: TGTGCCAGCAGTGCTCTAGCGGGAGAGACAGATACGCAGTATTTT. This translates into CASSALAGETDTQYF.

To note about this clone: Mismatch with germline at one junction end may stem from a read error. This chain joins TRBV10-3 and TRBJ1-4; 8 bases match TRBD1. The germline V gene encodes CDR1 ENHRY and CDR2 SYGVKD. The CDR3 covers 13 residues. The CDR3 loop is CAIRDRGEEKLFF. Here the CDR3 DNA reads TGTGCCATCCGTGACAGGGGTGAGGAAAAACTGTTTTTT.

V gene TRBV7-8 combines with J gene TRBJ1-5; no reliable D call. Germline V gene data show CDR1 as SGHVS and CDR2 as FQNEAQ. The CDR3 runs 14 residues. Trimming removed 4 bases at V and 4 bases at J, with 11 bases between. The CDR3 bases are TGTGCCAGCAGCTCGAGGCCTGCGAATCAGCCCCAGCATTTT. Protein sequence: CASSSRPANQPQHF.

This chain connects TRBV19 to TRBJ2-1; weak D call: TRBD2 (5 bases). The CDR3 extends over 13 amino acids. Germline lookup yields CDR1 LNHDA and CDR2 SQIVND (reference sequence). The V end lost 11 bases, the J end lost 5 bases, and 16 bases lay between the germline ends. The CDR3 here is CAAGQVFDNEQFF. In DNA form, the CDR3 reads TGTGCCGCGGGCCAGGTTTTTGACAATGAGCAGTTCTTC. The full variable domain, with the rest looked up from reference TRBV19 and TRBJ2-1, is DGGITQSPKYLFRKEGQNVTLSCEQNLNHDAMYWYRQDPGQGLRLIYYSQIVNDFQKGDIAEGYSVSREKKESFPLTVTSAQKNPTAFYLCAAGQVFDNEQFFGPGTRLTVL.